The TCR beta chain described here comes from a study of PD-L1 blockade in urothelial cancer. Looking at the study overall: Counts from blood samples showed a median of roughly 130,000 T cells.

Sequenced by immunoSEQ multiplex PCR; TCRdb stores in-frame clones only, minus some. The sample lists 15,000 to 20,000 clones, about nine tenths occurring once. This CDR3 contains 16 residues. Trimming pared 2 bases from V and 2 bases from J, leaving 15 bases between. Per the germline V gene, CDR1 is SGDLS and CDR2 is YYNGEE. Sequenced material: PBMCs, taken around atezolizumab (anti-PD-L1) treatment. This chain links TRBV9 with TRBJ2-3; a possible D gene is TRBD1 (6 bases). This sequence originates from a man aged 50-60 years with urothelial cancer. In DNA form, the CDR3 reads TGTGCCAGCAGCGTCACTGACAGGTCGTCCACAGATACGCAGTATTTT. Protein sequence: CASSVTDRSSTDTQYF.